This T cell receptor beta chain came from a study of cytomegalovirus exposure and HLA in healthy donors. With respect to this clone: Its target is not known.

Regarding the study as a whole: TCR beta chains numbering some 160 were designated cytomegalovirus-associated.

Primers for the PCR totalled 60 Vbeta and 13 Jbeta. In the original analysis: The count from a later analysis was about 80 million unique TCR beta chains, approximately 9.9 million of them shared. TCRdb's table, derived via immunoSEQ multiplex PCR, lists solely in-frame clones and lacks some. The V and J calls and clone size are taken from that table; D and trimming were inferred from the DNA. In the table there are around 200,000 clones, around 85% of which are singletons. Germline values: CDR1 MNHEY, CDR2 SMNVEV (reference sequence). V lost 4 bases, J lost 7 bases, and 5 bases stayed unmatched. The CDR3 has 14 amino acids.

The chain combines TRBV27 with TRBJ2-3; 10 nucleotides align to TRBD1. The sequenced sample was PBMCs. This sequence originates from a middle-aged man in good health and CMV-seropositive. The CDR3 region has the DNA TGTGCCAGCAGTTCGACAGGGGGCGCCTATACGCAGTATTTT. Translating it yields CASSSTGGAYTQYF.